The clone carrying this T cell receptor beta chain was counted between two and nine times. The antigen remains undetermined. Every isolated RNA sample was fully reverse transcribed, so sequencing captured expressed TCRB transcripts. Generated by immunoSEQ multiplex PCR, the TCRdb table keeps only in-frame clones and is missing some. The profile shows over 700,000 clones, around a sixth of them singletons. This sample is part of a study of beta chain features in type 1 diabetes. General study findings and limits: Within each of all four CD4+ subsets, Type 1 diabetes patients had TCRB CDR3s that were moderately but significantly shorter. Compared with healthy donors, patients appeared to share more similar naive, central memory and regulatory TCRB repertoires.

In germline, CDR1 is LNHDA, CDR2 SQIVND (reference sequence). This CDR3 region has 15 residues. V lost 6 bases to trimming and J lost 2 bases; unmatched junction nucleotides: 7. Via the markers CD45RO/CCR7/CD25/CD127/CD95/CD27, stem cell-like memory, regulatory, central memory and naive CD4+ cells were sorted. Each sorted fraction was over 95% pure. This rearrangement joins TRBV19 to TRBJ1-2, with 9 bases lining up with TRBD1. Sequenced: naive CD4+ T cells from blood. The clonotype originates from a woman aged 18 to 35 in good health. CDR3: CASSTGTGRNYGYTF. The DNA for the CDR3 is TGTGCCAGTAGCACGGGGACAGGGAGGAACTATGGCTACACCTTC.